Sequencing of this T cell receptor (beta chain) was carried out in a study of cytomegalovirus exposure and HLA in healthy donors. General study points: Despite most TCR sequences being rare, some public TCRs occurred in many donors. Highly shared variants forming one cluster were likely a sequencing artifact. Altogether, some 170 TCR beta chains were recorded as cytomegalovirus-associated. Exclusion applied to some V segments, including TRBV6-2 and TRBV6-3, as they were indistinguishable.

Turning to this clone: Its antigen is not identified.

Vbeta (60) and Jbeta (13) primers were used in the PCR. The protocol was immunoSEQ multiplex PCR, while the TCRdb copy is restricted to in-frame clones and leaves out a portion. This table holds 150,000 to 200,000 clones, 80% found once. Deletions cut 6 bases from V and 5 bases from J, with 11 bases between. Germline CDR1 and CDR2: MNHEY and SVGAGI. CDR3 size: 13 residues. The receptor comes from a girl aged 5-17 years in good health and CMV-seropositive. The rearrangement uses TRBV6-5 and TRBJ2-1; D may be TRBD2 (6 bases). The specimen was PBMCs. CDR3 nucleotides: TGTGCCAGCAGCGACCCGGGAGACAATGAGCAGTTCTTC. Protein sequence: CASSDPGDNEQFF.